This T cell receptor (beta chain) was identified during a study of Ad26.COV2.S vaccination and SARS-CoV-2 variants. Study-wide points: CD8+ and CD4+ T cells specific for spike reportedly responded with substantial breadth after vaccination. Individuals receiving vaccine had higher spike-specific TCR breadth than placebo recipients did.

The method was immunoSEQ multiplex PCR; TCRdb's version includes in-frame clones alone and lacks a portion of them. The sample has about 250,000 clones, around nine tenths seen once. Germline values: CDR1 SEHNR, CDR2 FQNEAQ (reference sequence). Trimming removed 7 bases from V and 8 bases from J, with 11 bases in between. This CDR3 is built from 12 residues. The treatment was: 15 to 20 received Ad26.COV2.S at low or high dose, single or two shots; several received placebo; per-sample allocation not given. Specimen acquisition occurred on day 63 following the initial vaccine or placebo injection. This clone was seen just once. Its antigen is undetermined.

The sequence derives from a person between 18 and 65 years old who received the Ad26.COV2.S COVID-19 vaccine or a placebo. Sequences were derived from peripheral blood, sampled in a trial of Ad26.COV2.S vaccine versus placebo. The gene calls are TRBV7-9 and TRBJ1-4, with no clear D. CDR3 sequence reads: CASTLMGEKLFF. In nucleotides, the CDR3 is TGTGCCAGCACGCTAATGGGCGAAAAACTGTTTTTT. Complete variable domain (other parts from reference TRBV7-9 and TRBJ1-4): DTGVSQNPRHKITKRGQNVTFRCDPISEHNRLYWYRQTLGQGPEFLTYFQNEAQLEKSRLLSDRFSAERPKGSFSTLEIQRTEQGDSAMYLCASTLMGEKLFFGSGTQLSVL.